This entry lists 30 T cell receptor beta chains sequenced from one sample in a study of spatial heterogeneity in lung cancer. Described time point: sample taken at primary tumor resection. No antigens are known for them. Study-level results: For expanded intratumoral alpha and beta TCRs, counts tracked tumor mutation counts.

TCRdb re-derived calls from the 5' RACE reads in MiXCR, one entry per CDR3 protein. The sample lists roughly 6,300 distinct CDR3 sequences; 1.3% were seen once. Sequenced material: lung tumor tissue, taken at surgery. These receptors were taken from a male donor with early-stage non-small cell lung cancer.

This clonotype was found many times. J is TRBJ2-3 and V is TRBV12-3 or TRBV12-4; TRBD2 aligns across 9 bases. Trimming took 8 bases from V and 6 from J; bases not matched to a gene: 12. The CDR3 length is 15 residues. The CDR3 DNA reads as TGTGCCAGCCGCGAACTTAGCGGGGGCAGGGATACGCAGTATTTT. Translating gives CASRELSGGRDTQYF.

This clonotype is classed as medium-sized. V is TRBV12-5 and J is TRBJ2-1, with D possibly matching TRBD2 (6 bases). Germline lookup yields CDR1 LGHNT and CDR2 FRNRAP. The CDR3 covers 16 residues. V lost 7 bases and J 7 bases, leaving 23 bases between the germline ends. CDR3 DNA sequence: TGTGCTAGTGCTACCGGGAAACCCGGGGGTCGGAATGAGCAGTTCTTC. Residues: CASATGKPGGRNEQFF.

Many counts were recorded for this clonotype. V and J are TRBV7-2 and TRBJ1-1, with TRBD1 matching over 9 bases. V lost 5 bases and J lost 7; bases outside the gene matches: 11. This CDR3 is 15 amino acids long. The V gene's germline CDR1 is SGHTA and CDR2 FQGNSA. The CDR3 DNA is TGTGCCAGCAGCCCCCGACAGGGGGTAGACGGTGAAGCTTTCTTT. Its translation is CASSPRQGVDGEAFF.

This clonotype appeared many times. The chain uses TRBV9 and TRBJ2-6; 7 nucleotides match TRBD1. The V gene end was trimmed by 3 bases and the J gene end by 1 base; junction bases not matched to a gene: 7. Germline lookup yields CDR1 SGDLS and CDR2 YYNGEE. The CDR3 is 17 amino acids. The CDR3 region is CASSARGMGSGANVLTF. CDR3 nucleotide sequence: TGTGCCAGCAGCGCCAGGGGGATGGGATCTGGGGCCAACGTCCTGACTTTC.

This clonotype was found many times. This rearrangement joins TRBV6-6 to TRBJ2-3; 7 bases match TRBD1. The CDR3 covers 16 residues. V dropped 0 bases and J dropped 10; count of bases not matched to a gene: 13. Germline loops: CDR1 MNHNY, CDR2 SVGAGI (reference sequence). CDR3 in DNA: TGTGCCAGCAGTTACTCGAAAAGAGGGGGCGCGGCGGCGCAGTATTTT. Its translation is CASSYSKRGGAAAQYF.

Many counts were recorded for this clonotype. The chain is built from TRBV19 and TRBJ1-6; maybe TRBD1 (5 bases). CDR3 length: 15 residues. The germline CDR1 and CDR2 sequences are LNHDA and SQIVND (reference sequence). Trimming cost V 7 bases and J 4 bases, with 14 bases left between them. Written as DNA, the CDR3 is TGTGCCAGTACACCGACAGAGCGATATAATTCACCCCTCCACTTT. It is translated as CASTPTERYNSPLHF. The full variable domain, its missing parts supplied by reference TRBV19 and TRBJ1-6, is DGGITQSPKYLFRKEGQNVTLSCEQNLNHDAMYWYRQDPGQGLRLIYYSQIVNDFQKGDIAEGYSVSREKKESFPLTVTSAQKNPTAFYLCASTPTERYNSPLHFGNGTRLTVT.

This clonotype was counted many times. CDR3 amino acids: CAWKSGGTFYNEQFF. The DNA for the CDR3 is TGTGCCTGGAAGAGTGGCGGAACCTTCTACAATGAGCAGTTCTTC. The chain combines TRBV30 with TRBJ2-1; no clear D gene. V dropped 4 bases and J dropped 3 bases, with 16 bases sitting between them. The CDR3 is 15 residues long. In germline, CDR1 is GTSNPN, CDR2 SVGIG (reference sequence).

This clonotype was recorded at least ten times. The chain has TRBV6-6 and TRBJ2-1; D possibly uses TRBD1 or TRBD2 (5 bases each). CDR3 length equals 13 residues. Germline V lookup: CDR1 MNHNY, CDR2 SVGAGI (reference sequence). V lost 5 bases to trimming and J lost 10 bases, with 15 bases between them. The CDR3 region is CASSRDPTGEQFF. In nucleotides, the CDR3 is TGTGCCAGCAGTCGGGACCCCACCGGGGAGCAGTTCTTC.

This clonotype was recorded at least ten times. V usage is TRBV24-1 and J usage is TRBJ2-1; either TRBD1 or TRBD2 may supply D (6 bases each). This CDR3 has 14 amino acids. V was shortened by 10 bases and J by 8 bases, with 20 bases between the two germline ends. Germline CDR1 reads KGHDR; CDR2 reads SFDVKD. CDR3 bases: TGTGCCACTATGGGGGCTGACGGGGGCGATGAGCAGTTCTTC. The encoded protein is CATMGADGGDEQFF.

In its sample, this clonotype is medium-sized. The genes are TRBV20-1 and TRBJ1-3; 7 bases map to TRBD1. Per the germline V gene, CDR1 is DFQATT and CDR2 is SNEGSKA (reference sequence). J gave up 9 bases and V 4 bases, and 6 bases lay outside the gene matches. CDR3 length equals 12 residues. CDR3 nucleotides: TGCAGTGCTACCAGGGGGGGGAGCACCATATATTTT. Encoded protein: CSATRGGSTIYF.

This clonotype was recorded many times. The V and J genes are TRBV27 and TRBJ2-1; D is undetermined. This CDR3 region has 13 residues. CDR1 and CDR2 from the germline V gene are MNHEY and SMNVEV (reference sequence). The V and J ends lost 6 bases and 10 bases respectively, with 16 bases between them. The CDR3: CASSLSRAGEQFF. For the CDR3, the DNA is TGTGCCAGCAGCCTTTCCCGGGCAGGCGAGCAGTTCTTC.

This clonotype was recorded at least ten times. This rearrangement joins TRBV29-1 to TRBJ2-7, with unresolved D. Germline V CDR1 and CDR2: SQVTM, ANQGSEA. The CDR3 has 11 amino acids. V gave up 4 bases and J gave up 6 bases, with 10 bases separating them. CDR3 in amino acids: CSVAQVTEQYF. CDR3 nucleotides: TGCAGCGTTGCCCAAGTTACCGAGCAGTACTTC.

This clonotype counts as medium-sized (0.01 to 0.1%). This chain connects TRBV6-1 to TRBJ1-6; 9 bases are a match to TRBD1. The CDR3 consists of 16 residues. CDR1 MNHNS and CDR2 SASEGT come from the germline V gene. With V trimmed by 8 bases and J by 9 bases, 14 bases remained unmatched. The CDR3 here is CASGFRGQGVRSPLHF. The CDR3 coding sequence is TGTGCCAGCGGATTCCGGGGACAGGGTGTACGTTCACCCCTCCACTTT.

Sample share makes this clonotype medium-sized. The CDR3 nucleotides read TGTGCCAGCAGCTACGGGACTAGCGGGGGGGCTTACAATGAGCAGTTCTTC. Protein: CASSYGTSGGAYNEQFF. This chain uses TRBV7-8 with TRBJ2-1; the match to TRBD2 covers 16 bases. V gave up 4 bases and J gave up 4 bases; unmatched junction bases: 4. The CDR3 is 17 residues long. The germline V gene has CDR1 SGHVS and CDR2 FQNEAQ. Based on the CDR3 plus reference TRBV7-8 and TRBJ2-1, the full variable domain is GAGVSQSPRYKVAKRGQDVALRCDPISGHVSLFWYQQALGQGPEFLTYFQNEAQLDKSGLPSDRFFAERPEGSVSTLKIQRTQQEDSAVYLCASSYGTSGGAYNEQFFGPGTRLTVL.

This clonotype was counted many times. The J gene is TRBJ2-3, the V gene TRBV29-1; D gene uncertain. CDR1 is SQVTM, CDR2 ANQGSEA, per germline. V lost 4 bases and J lost 1, with 6 bases in between. The CDR3 consists of 12 residues. The CDR3 here is CSVGARTDTQYF. DNA of the CDR3: TGCAGCGTTGGGGCTCGCACAGATACGCAGTATTTT.

There are many counts of this clonotype. The V call is TRBV5-8, the J call TRBJ2-7; no clear D. Trimming took off 2 bases at V and 3 bases at J, with 6 bases between the two ends. This CDR3 has 12 residues. Germline CDR1 is SGHTS and CDR2 is YDEGEE. The CDR3 DNA sequence: TGTGCCAGCAGCTTAACTTACTACGAGCAGTACTTC. Amino acid sequence: CASSLTYYEQYF. Drawing the rest from reference TRBV5-8 and TRBJ2-7, the complete variable domain is EAGVTQSPTHLIKTRGQQATLRCSPISGHTSVYWYQQALGLGLQFLLWYDEGEERNRGNFPPRFSGRQFPNYSSELNVNALELEDSALYLCASSLTYYEQYFGPGTRLTVT.

By proportion, this clonotype is medium-sized (0.01 to 0.1%). V and J are TRBV9 and TRBJ1-2; weak D call: TRBD1 (6 bases). CDR1 and CDR2 (germline): SGDLS, YYNGEE. CDR3 length: 14 residues. V lost 4 bases, J lost 6 bases, and 16 bases lay in between. CDR3 in amino acids: CASSLNSGVNGYTF. The CDR3 DNA reads TGTGCCAGCAGCTTAAATTCAGGGGTAAATGGCTACACCTTC.

This clonotype is medium-sized in the sample. This sequence joins TRBV12-2 and TRBJ2-2; TRBD1 was called by the table and not checked on the DNA. TRBV12-2 is noted as a pseudogene. The CDR3 is 16 residues long. In DNA form, the CDR3 reads TGTGCAAGTCGCCGCCGGGGACAGGGGAACACCGGGGAGCTGTTTTTT. Encoded protein: CASRRRGQGNTGELFF.

This clonotype was counted many times. The chain couples TRBV6-5 to TRBJ1-6; tentative D call: TRBD1 (6 bases). Germline V gene data show CDR1 as MNHEY and CDR2 as SVGAGI. The V gene lost 4 bases and the J gene lost 9 bases, with 13 bases spanning the gap. This CDR3 comprises 14 residues. The CDR3 bases are TGTGCCAGCAGTTTGCAGGGGCTAGTTTCACCCCTCCACTTT. Translation: CASSLQGLVSPLHF.

Ten or more counts support this clonotype. V gene TRBV3-1 combines with J gene TRBJ1-5; D is undetermined. V gave up 4 bases and J gave up 4 bases, with 11 bases separating them. The CDR3 contains 14 residues. The germline CDR1 and CDR2 sequences are LGHDT and YNNKEL (reference sequence). This CDR3 reads CASSRTPGNQPQHF. The CDR3 DNA sequence: TGTGCCAGCAGCCGAACCCCGGGGAATCAGCCCCAGCATTTT. Drawing the rest from reference TRBV3-1 and TRBJ1-5, the complete variable domain is DTAVSQTPKYLVTQMGNDKSIKCEQNLGHDTMYWYKQDSKKFLKIMFSYNNKELIINETVPNRFSPKSPDKAHLNLHINSLELGDSAVYFCASSRTPGNQPQHFGDGTRLSIL.

The V gene is TRBV7-8, the J gene TRBJ1-4; D is uncertain. This CDR3 contains 14 residues. The V end lost 10 bases, the J end lost 0 bases, and 12 bases lay between the germline ends. The germline CDR1 and CDR2 sequences are SGHVS and FQNEAQ. The CDR3 loop is CATRGSATNEKLFF. DNA of the CDR3: TGTGCCACCCGAGGTTCCGCAACTAATGAAAAACTGTTTTTT.

This clonotype is medium-sized in the sample. The chain couples TRBV7-9 to TRBJ2-1, with D maybe TRBD2 (6 bases). The germline V gene has CDR1 SEHNR and CDR2 FQNEAQ (reference sequence). The CDR3 sequence is 15 residues long. V was pared by 2 bases and J by 6 bases, with 14 bases between. This CDR3 reads CASSLRGSDSNEQFF. CDR3 nucleotide sequence: TGTGCCAGCAGCTTACGGGGGAGTGATTCCAATGAGCAGTTCTTC.

In this sample, this clonotype is medium-sized. The V call is TRBV10-2, the J call TRBJ2-3, with D perhaps matching TRBD2 (6 bases). V dropped 0 bases and J dropped 4 bases, with 14 bases sitting between them. The germline CDR1 and CDR2 sequences are WSHSY and SAAADI. The CDR3 contains 16 residues. Here the CDR3 reads CASSESRRGGADTQYF. CDR3 bases: TGCGCCAGCAGTGAGTCGAGACGGGGAGGCGCAGATACGCAGTATTTT.

In its sample, this clonotype is medium-sized. The chain joins TRBV20-1 to TRBJ2-3, with D unclear. Looked up from germline, CDR1 is DFQATT and CDR2 is SNEGSKA (reference sequence). Trimming removed 3 bases at V and 1 base at J, with 14 bases between. This CDR3 region has 15 residues. The chain's CDR3 is CSASPVKLGTDTQYF. As DNA, the CDR3 is TGCAGTGCTAGCCCTGTGAAGTTGGGCACAGATACGCAGTATTTT.

This clonotype is medium-sized within its sample. This sequence joins TRBV12-5 and TRBJ1-5; D is unresolved. The CDR3 has 11 residues. V lost 6 bases and J lost 5, with 5 bases in between. The germline V gene has CDR1 LGHNT and CDR2 FRNRAP. CDR3 protein: CASGAYQPQHF. Here the CDR3 DNA reads TGTGCTAGTGGGGCATATCAGCCCCAGCATTTT. The full variable domain, rest sourced from reference TRBV12-5 and TRBJ1-5, is DARVTQTPRHKVTEMGQEVTMRCQPILGHNTVFWYRQTMMQGLELLAYFRNRAPLDDSGMPKDRFSAEMPDATLATLKIQPSEPRDSAVYFCASGAYQPQHFGDGTRLSIL.

The sample holds many counts of this clonotype. V usage is TRBV27 and J usage is TRBJ1-5; D not certain. Germline V CDR1 and CDR2: MNHEY, SMNVEV (reference sequence). The CDR3 spans 13 residues. With 8 bases removed from V and 5 bases from J, the gap between germline ends came to 13 bases. This CDR3 reads CASSSGRDQPQHF. The CDR3 DNA follows: TGTGCCAGCTCCTCCGGGAGGGATCAGCCCCAGCATTTT.

This clonotype has at least ten counts. V is TRBV3-1 and J is TRBJ1-5, with D perhaps matching TRBD1 (5 bases). In germline, CDR1 is LGHDT, CDR2 YNNKEL (reference sequence). This CDR3 has 14 amino acids. V was trimmed by 0 bases and J by 5 bases, leaving 8 bases between them. The CDR3 nucleotides read TGTGCCAGCAGCCAAGAACTGGGGGATCAGCCCCAGCATTTT. Residues: CASSQELGDQPQHF.

This clonotype was observed many times. The chain carries TRBV6-6 and TRBJ2-3, with 7 bases that match TRBD1. V dropped 4 bases and J dropped 0; count of bases not matched to a gene: 13. The CDR3 sequence is 18 residues long. The V gene's germline CDR1 is MNHNY and CDR2 SVGAGI (reference sequence). The DNA of the CDR3 is TGTGCCAGCAGTTTCACCGACAGGGTCGGGGCTAGCACAGATACGCAGTATTTT. It codes for CASSFTDRVGASTDTQYF.

This clonotype came up many times. The rearrangement links TRBV10-1 to TRBJ2-1, with D perhaps TRBD2 (7 bases). In germline, CDR1 is WNHNN, CDR2 SYGVQD (reference sequence). Trimming took off 9 bases at V and 5 bases at J, with 14 bases between the two ends. CDR3 length equals 13 residues. CDR3 DNA: TGCGCCAGTCGTGGGGGGGCCCACAATGAGCAGTTCTTC. Translation gives CASRGGAHNEQFF.

This clonotype was seen at least ten times. This rearrangement joins TRBV5-6 to TRBJ2-7; TRBD1 is a possible D gene (6 bases). The CDR3 is 14 amino acids. CDR1 SGHDT and CDR2 YYEEEE come from the germline V gene. V was pared by 4 bases and J by 5 bases, with 16 bases between. For the CDR3, the DNA is TGTGCCAGCAGCGCCCTAGACAGGTCCCACGAGCAGTACTTC. It encodes CASSALDRSHEQYF.